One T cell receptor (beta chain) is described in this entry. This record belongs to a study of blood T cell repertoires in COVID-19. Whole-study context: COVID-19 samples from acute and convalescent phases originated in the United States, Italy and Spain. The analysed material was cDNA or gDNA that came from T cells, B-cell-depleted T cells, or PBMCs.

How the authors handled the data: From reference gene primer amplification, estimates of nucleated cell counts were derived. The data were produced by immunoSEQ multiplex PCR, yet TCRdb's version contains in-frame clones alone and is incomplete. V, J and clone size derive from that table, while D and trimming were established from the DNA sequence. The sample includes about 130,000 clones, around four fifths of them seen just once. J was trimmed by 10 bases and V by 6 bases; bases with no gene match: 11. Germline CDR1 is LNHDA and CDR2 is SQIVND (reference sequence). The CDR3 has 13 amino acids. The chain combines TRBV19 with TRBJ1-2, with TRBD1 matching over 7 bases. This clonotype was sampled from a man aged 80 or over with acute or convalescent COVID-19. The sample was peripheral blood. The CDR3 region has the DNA TGTGCCAGTAGCCCCTGGACAGGTTACGTCTACACCTTC. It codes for CASSPWTGYVYTF. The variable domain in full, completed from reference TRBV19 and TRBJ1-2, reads DGGITQSPKYLFRKEGQNVTLSCEQNLNHDAMYWYRQDPGQGLRLIYYSQIVNDFQKGDIAEGYSVSREKKESFPLTVTSAQKNPTAFYLCASSPWTGYVYTFGSGTRLTVV.